One T cell receptor (beta chain) is described in this entry. Antigen specificity is unknown. The data derive from a study of breast tumors, draining lymph nodes, adjacent tissues. Regarding the study as a whole: Most tumor T cells seemingly derive from lymph node, then expand in tumor. The lymph node origin of tumor T cells was framed as consistent with a hypothesis, not demonstrated. Tumor TCR diversity was below lymph nodes but above nontumor tissue.

The CDR3 is made up of 15 amino acids. Germline assignment: CDR1 DFQATT and CDR2 SNEGSKA (reference sequence). V shed 1 base, J shed 4 bases, and the junction held 8 bases outside the gene matches. MiXCR, run by TCRdb on the multiplex PCR reads, gives a single entry per CDR3 protein. The repertoire has about 89,000 distinct CDR3 sequences, approximately 30% of them found once; the top ten carry around 8.1%. Axillary draining lymph nodes of breast cancer patients supplied the node samples. The chain is built from TRBV20-1 and TRBJ2-5, with 8 bases matching TRBD2. This receptor was taken from a female donor with breast cancer. Some clones in this sample may be carry-over from other donors' samples. The sample was axillary lymph node tissue. This CDR3 reads CSARGRAGDTETQYF. DNA for the CDR3: TGCAGTGCTAGAGGACGAGCGGGAGATACAGAGACCCAGTACTTC.